This TCR beta chain was recorded in a study of CD4 T cells in relation to SARS-CoV-2 and coronaviruses. The CDR3 runs 15 residues. Germline CDR1 SNHLY, CDR2 FYNNEI. Trimming shortened V by 3 bases and J by 1 base, and 10 bases separated the two germline ends. As to this clone: Its matching antigen is unknown.

Only in-frame clones appear in the TCRdb table, and some are missing; sequencing was by immunoSEQ multiplex PCR. The table includes roughly 30,000 clones, nearly 80% detected once. Before the COVID-19 pandemic, during about 2010-2018, CD4+ T cells were taken from unexposed donors. After about 11 days of culture, CD4+ T cells were isolated. Testing used SARS-CoV-2 S/N and four cold-coronavirus spikes on unexposed-donor CD4+ T cells, cells permitting. The J gene is TRBJ1-3, the V gene TRBV2; D remains ambiguous. Material for sequencing was CD4+ T cells from PBMCs, cultured in vitro. The receptor comes from a human donor in good health. This chain's CDR3 is CASSEVGISGNTIYF. The CDR3 bases are TGTGCCAGCAGTGAGGTCGGGATTTCTGGAAACACCATATATTTT.